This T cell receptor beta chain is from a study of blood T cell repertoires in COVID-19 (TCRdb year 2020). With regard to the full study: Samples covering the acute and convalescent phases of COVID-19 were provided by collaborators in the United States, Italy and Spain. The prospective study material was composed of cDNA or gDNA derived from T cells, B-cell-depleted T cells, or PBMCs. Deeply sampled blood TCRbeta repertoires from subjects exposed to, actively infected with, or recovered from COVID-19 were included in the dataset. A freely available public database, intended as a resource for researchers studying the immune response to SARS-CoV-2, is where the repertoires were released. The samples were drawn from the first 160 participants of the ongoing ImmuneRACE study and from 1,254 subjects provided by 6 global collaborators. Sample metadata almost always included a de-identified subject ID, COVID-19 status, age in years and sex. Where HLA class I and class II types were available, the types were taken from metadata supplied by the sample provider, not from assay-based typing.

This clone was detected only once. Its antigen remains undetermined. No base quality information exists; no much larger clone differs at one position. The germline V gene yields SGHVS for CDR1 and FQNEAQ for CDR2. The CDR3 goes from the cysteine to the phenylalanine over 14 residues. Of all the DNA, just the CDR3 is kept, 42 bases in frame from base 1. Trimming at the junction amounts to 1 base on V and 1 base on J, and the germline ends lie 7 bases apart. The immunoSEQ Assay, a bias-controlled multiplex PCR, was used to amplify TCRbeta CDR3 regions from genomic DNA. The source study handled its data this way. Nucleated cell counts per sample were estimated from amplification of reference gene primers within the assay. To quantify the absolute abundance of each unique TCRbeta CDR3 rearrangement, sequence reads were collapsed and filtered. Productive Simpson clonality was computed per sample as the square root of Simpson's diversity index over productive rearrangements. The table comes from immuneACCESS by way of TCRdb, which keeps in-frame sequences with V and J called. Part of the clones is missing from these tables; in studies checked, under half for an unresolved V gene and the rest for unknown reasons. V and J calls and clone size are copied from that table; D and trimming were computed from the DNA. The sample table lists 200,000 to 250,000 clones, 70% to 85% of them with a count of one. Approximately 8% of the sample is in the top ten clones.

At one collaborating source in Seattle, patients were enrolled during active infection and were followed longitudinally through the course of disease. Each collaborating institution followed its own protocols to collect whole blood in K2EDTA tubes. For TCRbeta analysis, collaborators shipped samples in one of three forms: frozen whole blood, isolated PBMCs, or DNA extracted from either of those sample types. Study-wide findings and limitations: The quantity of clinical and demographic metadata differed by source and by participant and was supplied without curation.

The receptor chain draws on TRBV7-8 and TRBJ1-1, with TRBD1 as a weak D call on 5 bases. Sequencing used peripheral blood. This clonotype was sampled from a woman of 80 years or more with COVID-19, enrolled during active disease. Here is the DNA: TGTGCCAGCAGCTTAGGGGGCGCGAACACTGAAGCTTTCTTT. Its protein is CASSLGGANTEAFF.